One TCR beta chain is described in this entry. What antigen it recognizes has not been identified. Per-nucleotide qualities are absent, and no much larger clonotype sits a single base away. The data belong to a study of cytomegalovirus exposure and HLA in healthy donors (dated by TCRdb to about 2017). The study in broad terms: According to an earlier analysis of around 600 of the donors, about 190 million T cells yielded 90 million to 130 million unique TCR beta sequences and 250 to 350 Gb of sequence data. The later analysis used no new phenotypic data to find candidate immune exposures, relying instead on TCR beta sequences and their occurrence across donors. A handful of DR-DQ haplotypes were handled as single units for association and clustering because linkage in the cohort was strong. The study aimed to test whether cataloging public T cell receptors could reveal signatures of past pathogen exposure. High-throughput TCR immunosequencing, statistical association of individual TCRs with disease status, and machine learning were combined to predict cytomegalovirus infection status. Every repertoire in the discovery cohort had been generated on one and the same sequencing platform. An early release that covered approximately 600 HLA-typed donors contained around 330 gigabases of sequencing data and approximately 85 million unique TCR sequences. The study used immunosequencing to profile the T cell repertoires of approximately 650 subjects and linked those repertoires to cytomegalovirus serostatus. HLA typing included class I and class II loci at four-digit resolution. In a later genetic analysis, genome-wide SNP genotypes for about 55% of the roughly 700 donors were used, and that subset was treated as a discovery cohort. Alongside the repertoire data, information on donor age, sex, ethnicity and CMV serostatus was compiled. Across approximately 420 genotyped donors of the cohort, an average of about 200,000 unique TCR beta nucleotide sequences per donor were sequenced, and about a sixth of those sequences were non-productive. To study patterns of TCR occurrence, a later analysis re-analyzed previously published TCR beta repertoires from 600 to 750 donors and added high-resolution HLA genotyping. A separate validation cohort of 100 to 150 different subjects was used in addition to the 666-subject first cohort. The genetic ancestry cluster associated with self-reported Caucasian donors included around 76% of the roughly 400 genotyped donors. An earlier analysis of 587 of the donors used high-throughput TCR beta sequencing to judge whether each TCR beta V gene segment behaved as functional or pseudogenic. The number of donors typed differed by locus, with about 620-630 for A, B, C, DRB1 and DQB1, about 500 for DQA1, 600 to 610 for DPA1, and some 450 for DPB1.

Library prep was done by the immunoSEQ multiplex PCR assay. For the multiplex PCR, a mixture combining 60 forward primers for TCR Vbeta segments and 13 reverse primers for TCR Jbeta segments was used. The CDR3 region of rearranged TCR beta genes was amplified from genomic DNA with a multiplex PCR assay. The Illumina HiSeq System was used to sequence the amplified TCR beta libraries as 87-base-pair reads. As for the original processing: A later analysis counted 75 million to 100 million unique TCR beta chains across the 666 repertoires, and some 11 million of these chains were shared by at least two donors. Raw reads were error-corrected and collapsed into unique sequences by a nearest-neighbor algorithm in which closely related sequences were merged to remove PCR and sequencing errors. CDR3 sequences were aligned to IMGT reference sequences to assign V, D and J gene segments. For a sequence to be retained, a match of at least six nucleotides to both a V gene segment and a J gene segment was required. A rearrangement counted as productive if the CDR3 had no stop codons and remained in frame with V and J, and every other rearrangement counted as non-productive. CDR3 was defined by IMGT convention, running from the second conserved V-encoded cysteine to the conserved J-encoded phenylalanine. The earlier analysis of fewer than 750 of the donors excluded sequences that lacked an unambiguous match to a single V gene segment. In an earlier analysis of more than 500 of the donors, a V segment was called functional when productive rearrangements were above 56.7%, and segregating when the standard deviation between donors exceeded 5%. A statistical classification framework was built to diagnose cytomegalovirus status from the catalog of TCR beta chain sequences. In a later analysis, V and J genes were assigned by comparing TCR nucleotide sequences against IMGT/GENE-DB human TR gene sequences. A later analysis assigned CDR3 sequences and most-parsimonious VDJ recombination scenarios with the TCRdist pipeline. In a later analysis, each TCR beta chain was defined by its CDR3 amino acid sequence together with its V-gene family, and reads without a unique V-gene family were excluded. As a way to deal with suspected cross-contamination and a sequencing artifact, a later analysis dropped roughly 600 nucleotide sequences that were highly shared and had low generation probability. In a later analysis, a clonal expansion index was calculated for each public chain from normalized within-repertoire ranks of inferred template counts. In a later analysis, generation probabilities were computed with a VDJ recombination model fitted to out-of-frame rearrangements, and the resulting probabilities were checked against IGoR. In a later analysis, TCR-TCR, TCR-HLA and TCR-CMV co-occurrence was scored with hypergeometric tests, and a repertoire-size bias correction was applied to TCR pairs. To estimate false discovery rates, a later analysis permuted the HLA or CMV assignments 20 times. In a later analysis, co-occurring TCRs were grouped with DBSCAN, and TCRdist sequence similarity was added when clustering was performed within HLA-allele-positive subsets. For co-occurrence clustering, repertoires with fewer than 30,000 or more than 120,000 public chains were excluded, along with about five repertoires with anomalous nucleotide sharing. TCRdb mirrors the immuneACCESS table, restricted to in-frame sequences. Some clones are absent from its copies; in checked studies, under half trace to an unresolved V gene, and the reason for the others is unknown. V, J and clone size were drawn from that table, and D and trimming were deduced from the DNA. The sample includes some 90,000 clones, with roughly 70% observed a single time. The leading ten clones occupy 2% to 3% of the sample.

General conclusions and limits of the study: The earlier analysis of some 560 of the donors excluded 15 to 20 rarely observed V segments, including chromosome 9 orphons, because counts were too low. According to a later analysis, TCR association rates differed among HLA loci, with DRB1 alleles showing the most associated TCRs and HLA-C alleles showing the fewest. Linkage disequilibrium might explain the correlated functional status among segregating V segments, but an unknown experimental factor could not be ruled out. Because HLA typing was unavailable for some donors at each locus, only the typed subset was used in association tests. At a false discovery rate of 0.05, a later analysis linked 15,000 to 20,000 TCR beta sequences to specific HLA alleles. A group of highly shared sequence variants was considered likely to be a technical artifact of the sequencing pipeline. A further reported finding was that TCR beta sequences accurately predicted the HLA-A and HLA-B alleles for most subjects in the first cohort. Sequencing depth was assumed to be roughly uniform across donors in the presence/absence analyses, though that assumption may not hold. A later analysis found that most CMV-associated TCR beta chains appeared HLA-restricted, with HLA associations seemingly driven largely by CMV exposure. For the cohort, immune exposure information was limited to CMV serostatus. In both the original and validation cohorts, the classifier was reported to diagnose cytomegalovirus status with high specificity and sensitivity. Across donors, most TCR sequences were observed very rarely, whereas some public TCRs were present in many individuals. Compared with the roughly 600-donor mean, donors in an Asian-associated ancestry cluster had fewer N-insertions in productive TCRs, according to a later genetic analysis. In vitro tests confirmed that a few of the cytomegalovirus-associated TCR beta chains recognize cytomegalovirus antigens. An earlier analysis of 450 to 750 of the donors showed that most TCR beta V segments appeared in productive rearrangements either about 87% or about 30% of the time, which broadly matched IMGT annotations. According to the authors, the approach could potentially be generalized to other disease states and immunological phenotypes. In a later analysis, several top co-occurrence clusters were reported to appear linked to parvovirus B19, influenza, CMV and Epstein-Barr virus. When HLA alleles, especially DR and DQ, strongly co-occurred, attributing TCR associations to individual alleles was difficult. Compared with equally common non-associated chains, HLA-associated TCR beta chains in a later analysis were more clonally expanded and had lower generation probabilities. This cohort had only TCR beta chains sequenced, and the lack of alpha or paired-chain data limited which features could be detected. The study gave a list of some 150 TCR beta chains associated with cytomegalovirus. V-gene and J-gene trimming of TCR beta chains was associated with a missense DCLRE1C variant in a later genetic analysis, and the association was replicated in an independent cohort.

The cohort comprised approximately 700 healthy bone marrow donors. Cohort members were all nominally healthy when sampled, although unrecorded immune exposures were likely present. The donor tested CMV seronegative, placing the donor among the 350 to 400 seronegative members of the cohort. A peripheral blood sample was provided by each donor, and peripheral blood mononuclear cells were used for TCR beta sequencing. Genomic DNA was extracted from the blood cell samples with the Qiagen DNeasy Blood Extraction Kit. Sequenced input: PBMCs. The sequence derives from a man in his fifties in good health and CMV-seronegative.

The CDR3 sequence is CASSLSTTSGYNEQFF. The DNA sequence is given as TGTGCCAGCAGTTTATCTACGACTAGCGGATACAATGAGCAGTTCTTC. The chain joins TRBV27 to TRBJ2-1, and 9 junctional nucleotides match TRBD2. Here V drops 0 bases and J drops 4 bases, and the junction holds 4 bases not matched to any gene. According to the germline V gene (reference sequence), CDR1 reads MNHEY and CDR2 reads SMNVEV. Spanning cysteine to phenylalanine, the CDR3 consists of 16 amino acids. This entry keeps only the CDR3 DNA: 48 bases, framed from base 1.